What follows is one T cell receptor (beta chain) and its context. In the authors' workflow: Amplifying reference gene primers gave estimates of nucleated cell counts. Sequenced by immunoSEQ multiplex PCR; TCRdb stores in-frame clones only, minus some. V and J calls plus clone size are reproduced from that table; the DNA served to infer D and trimming. This table has over 35,000 clones, about four fifths appearing once. This record comes from a study of blood T cell repertoires in COVID-19. The CDR3 length is 19 residues. Unmatched junction bases numbered 12, after V lost 0 bases and J lost 0 bases. Germline V gives CDR1 SGHRS, CDR2 YFSETQ.

The sequence was collected from a human donor with acute or convalescent COVID-19. The donor label of this sample is uncertain. J is TRBJ1-1 and V is TRBV5-1, with 9 bases that match TRBD1. Sample: peripheral blood. Here the CDR3 DNA reads TGCGCCAGCAGCTTGGGCGGGACAGGGCCATTTTTTTTGAACACTGAAGCTTTCTTT. Protein: CASSLGGTGPFFLNTEAFF.